The present entry profiles one T cell receptor (beta chain) with its context. Study processing details: For nucleated cells, counts were estimated from reference gene primer amplification. TCRdb keeps only in-frame clones here, not all; method: immunoSEQ multiplex PCR. V, J and clone size are those of that table, while D and trimming were read from the DNA. The repertoire has 200,000 to 300,000 clones, approximately 80% of them found once; the top ten carry 7.5% to 9%. This entry is derived from a study of blood T cell repertoires in COVID-19. Study in general: Specimens from acute and convalescent COVID-19 originated in the United States, Italy and Spain.

Trimming shortened V by 6 bases and J by 11 bases, and 13 bases separated the two germline ends. The CDR3 has 11 amino acids. The TCR comes from a human donor in a cohort sampled during active COVID-19. Material for sequencing was peripheral blood. The V gene is TRBV12-3 or TRBV12-4, the J gene TRBJ1-1; no reliable D call. This CDR3 reads CASSRASEAFF. CDR3 nucleotide sequence: TGTGCCAGCAGCCGAGCGTCCGAGGCTTTCTTT.